These 19 T cell receptor beta chains originate from one sample sequenced in a study of blood T cell repertoires in COVID-19. Repertoires were generated with immunoSEQ multiplex PCR, while TCRdb's copy carries only in-frame clones and drops some. Counted here are about 270,000 clones, about 89% occurring once; the ten biggest clones make up approximately 2.4%. The sample taken for sequencing was PBMCs or T cells enriched from blood (not recorded which). Receptor source: a woman younger than 30 who had recovered from COVID-19.

J is TRBJ2-5 and V is TRBV12-3 or TRBV12-4; maybe TRBD2 (5 bases). Trimming cost V 3 bases and J 6 bases, with 11 bases left between them. CDR3 size: 13 residues. The CDR3 reads CASSFRGLKTQYF. CDR3 nucleotide sequence: TGTGCCAGCAGTTTCAGAGGGTTGAAGACCCAGTACTTC.

V usage is TRBV28 and J usage is TRBJ2-5; D is unresolved. The germline V gene has CDR1 MDHEN and CDR2 SYDVKM. CDR3 size: 13 residues. The V end lost 1 base, the J end lost 2 bases, and 5 bases lay between the germline ends. Here the CDR3 reads CASSLSLQETQYF. The CDR3 DNA sequence: TGTGCCAGCAGTTTATCCTTACAAGAGACCCAGTACTTC.

The chain combines TRBV28 with TRBJ1-5; D is unclear. Trimming took off 5 bases at V and 3 bases at J, with 14 bases between the two ends. The CDR3 totals 15 residues. Germline loops: CDR1 MDHEN, CDR2 SYDVKM. The DNA of the CDR3 is TGTGCCAGCAGTCTGAGCGGCAGTTTCAATCAGCCCCAGCATTTT. Encoded protein: CASSLSGSFNQPQHF.

The V call is TRBV7-2, the J call TRBJ2-7; 8 bases are shared with TRBD1. The CDR3 consists of 16 residues. Per the germline V gene, CDR1 is SGHTA and CDR2 is FQGNSA. Losses at the gene ends were 4 bases for V and 1 base for J; bases not matched to a gene: 9. The CDR3 sequence is CASSYRSGTGSYEQYF. The DNA of the CDR3 is TGTGCCAGCAGCTATCGGTCCGGGACAGGTTCCTACGAGCAGTACTTC.

This clone has only one observation. Other DNA sequences from this sample encode an identical CDR3 as well. V usage is TRBV7-8 and J usage is TRBJ2-3, with 8 bases lining up with TRBD1. Germline CDR1 reads SGHVS; CDR2 reads FQNEAQ. The CDR3 spans 16 residues. Trimming removed 1 base from V and 2 bases from J; junction bases left unmatched: 5. CDR3 sequence: CASSLVAGQDTDTQYF. The CDR3 DNA is TGTGCCAGCAGCTTAGTGGCGGGACAGGACACAGATACGCAGTATTTT.

The rearrangement joins TRBV6-5 to TRBJ2-1; 8 bases are a match to TRBD2. Germline trimming cut 2 bases from V and 10 bases from J; bases unmatched to any gene: 10. The CDR3 consists of 15 residues. Germline V lookup: CDR1 MNHEY, CDR2 SVGAGI. The CDR3 here is CASSYPVGSGVEQFF. In DNA, the CDR3 is TGTGCCAGCAGTTACCCGGTCGGTAGCGGGGTAGAGCAGTTCTTC.

The chain recombines TRBV6-1 with TRBJ2-7; D is possibly TRBD2 (6 bases). There are 16 residues in the CDR3. Germline V gene lookup returns CDR1 MNHNS and CDR2 SASEGT. Trimming cost V 0 bases and J 3 bases, with 15 bases left between them. This CDR3 is CASSEALGRAGYEQYF. CDR3 sequence (DNA): TGTGCCAGCAGTGAAGCGCTCGGGAGAGCAGGCTACGAGCAGTACTTC.

This clone was counted between two and nine times. The chain recombines TRBV5-1 with TRBJ1-2; 11 bases map to TRBD1. Germline V gene lookup returns CDR1 SGHRS and CDR2 YFSETQ. CDR3 length equals 15 residues. J lost 7 bases, V lost 1 base, and 6 bases had no gene match. The CDR3 DNA follows: TGCGCCAGCAGCTTGATGGACAGGGGGCTTGGTGGCTACACCTTC. This codes for CASSLMDRGLGGYTF. Supplemented by reference TRBV5-1 and TRBJ1-2, the full variable domain reads KAGVTQTPRYLIKTRGQQVTLSCSPISGHRSVSWYQQTPGQGLQFLFEYFSETQRNKGNFPGRFSGRQFSNSRSEMNVSTLELGDSALYLCASSLMDRGLGGYTFGSGTRLTVV.

This clone is a singleton in its sample. The rearrangement links TRBV7-2 to TRBJ1-2, with TRBD1 as a possible D gene (6 bases). V lost 3 bases to trimming and J lost 5 bases, with 10 bases between them. The CDR3 loop spans 13 amino acids. Germline values: CDR1 SGHTA, CDR2 FQGNSA. In DNA form, the CDR3 reads TGTGCCAGCAGCTTCGAGGGGGTTTATGGCTACACCTTC. It translates to CASSFEGVYGYTF.

This clone appeared once. This chain uses TRBV6-1 with TRBJ1-1; 8 bases map to TRBD1. From germline, CDR1 is MNHNS and CDR2 SASEGT. The CDR3 is made up of 14 amino acids. J gave up 7 bases and V 2 bases, and 6 bases lay outside the gene matches. The CDR3 nucleotides read TGTGCCAGCAGTGAATTAGGGGGACAGGATGAAGCTTTCTTT. Its translation: CASSELGGQDEAFF.

V is TRBV7-9 and J is TRBJ2-7; D unresolved. Trimming removed 4 bases from V and 7 bases from J, with 8 bases in between. The CDR3 length is 11 residues. The germline V gene has CDR1 SEHNR and CDR2 FQNEAQ (reference sequence). CDR3 sequence: CASSSIGEQYF. For the CDR3, the DNA is TGTGCCAGCAGCTCCATCGGGGAGCAGTACTTC.

The rearrangement uses TRBV9 and TRBJ2-3; 9 bases align to TRBD1. The CDR3 consists of 16 residues. Germline CDR1 and CDR2: SGDLS and YYNGEE. Losses at the gene ends were 4 bases for V and 3 bases for J; bases not matched to a gene: 9. The CDR3 loop is CASSISLQGATDTQYF. The CDR3 nucleotides read TGTGCCAGCAGCATCTCGTTACAGGGGGCGACAGATACGCAGTATTTT.

V usage is TRBV7-9 and J usage is TRBJ2-1, with D possibly matching TRBD2 (5 bases). This CDR3 comprises 15 residues. Trimming took 0 bases from V and 5 from J, leaving 11 bases between them. Per the germline V gene, CDR1 is SEHNR and CDR2 is FQNEAQ (reference sequence). The DNA for the CDR3 is TGTGCCAGCAGCTTAGCGCGACTATCCCACAATGAGCAGTTCTTC. Translated, it gives CASSLARLSHNEQFF.

The CDR3 sequence is CASSDRGPRREEQYF. As DNA, the CDR3 is TGTGCCAGCAGCGACCGTGGTCCCAGGCGGGAGGAGCAGTACTTC. The rearrangement links TRBV11-1 to TRBJ2-7; the match to TRBD2 covers 7 bases. Losses at the gene ends were 5 bases for V and 7 bases for J; bases not matched to a gene: 14. Germline V gives CDR1 SGHAT, CDR2 FQDESV (reference sequence). CDR3 size: 15 residues.

To note about this clone: Within the sample, other DNA sequences also encode this same CDR3. The V and J genes are TRBV4-2 and TRBJ2-2; no clear D. Germline V gene sequence: CDR1 LGHNA, CDR2 YNFKEQ. The CDR3 is 13 residues long. Trimming left V 4 bases short and J 4 bases short, with 7 bases between. The CDR3, as DNA: TGTGCCAGCAGCCTCACAACCACCGGGGAGCTGTTTTTT. This sequence encodes CASSLTTTGELFF.

Worth noting for this clone: Other DNA sequences in this specimen translate into the identical CDR3. The chain recombines TRBV6-5 with TRBJ1-5; possible D gene TRBD1, 5 bases. This CDR3 has 14 amino acids. CDR1 is MNHEY and CDR2 is SVGAGI in the germline V gene. The V gene lost 5 bases and the J gene lost 9 bases, with 17 bases spanning the gap. This CDR3 is CASSIQATIGPQHF. The CDR3 bases are TGTGCCAGCAGTATACAGGCAACAATCGGGCCCCAGCATTTT.

The CDR3 loop is CASSSTLRGHGYTF. Here the CDR3 DNA reads TGTGCCAGCAGCTCAACTCTCAGGGGGCATGGCTACACCTTC. The genes are TRBV7-9 and TRBJ1-2; 8 nucleotides match TRBD1. Germline CDR1 and CDR2: SEHNR and FQNEAQ (reference sequence). CDR3 size: 14 residues. The J segment lost 6 bases and the V segment lost 4 bases, leaving 7 bases of the junction unmatched.

CDR3 amino acids: CASSLETGGVTEAFF. The CDR3 bases are TGTGCCAGCAGCTTGGAGACAGGGGGCGTCACTGAAGCTTTCTTT. The rearrangement links TRBV7-9 to TRBJ1-1; 10 bases are a match to TRBD1. The CDR3 spans 15 residues. Germline trimming cut 3 bases from V and 4 bases from J; bases unmatched to any gene: 5. Germline CDR1 SEHNR, CDR2 FQNEAQ (reference sequence).

The V call is TRBV7-2, the J call TRBJ2-3; 9 nucleotides align to TRBD2. Trimming cost V 10 bases and J 5 bases; bases outside gene matches: 19. This CDR3 has 17 residues. Germline CDR1 reads SGHTA; CDR2 reads FQGNSA. CDR3 DNA: TGTGCCACGCCGGTCTCTAGAGCGGGGGGAACAATAGATACGCAGTATTTT. The encoded protein is CATPVSRAGGTIDTQYF. The full variable domain, completed using reference TRBV7-2 and TRBJ2-3, is GAGVSQSPSNKVTEKGKDVELRCDPISGHTALYWYRQSLGQGLEFLIYFQGNSAPDKSGLPSDRFSAERTGGSVSTLTIQRTQQEDSAVYLCATPVSRAGGTIDTQYFGPGTRLTVL.